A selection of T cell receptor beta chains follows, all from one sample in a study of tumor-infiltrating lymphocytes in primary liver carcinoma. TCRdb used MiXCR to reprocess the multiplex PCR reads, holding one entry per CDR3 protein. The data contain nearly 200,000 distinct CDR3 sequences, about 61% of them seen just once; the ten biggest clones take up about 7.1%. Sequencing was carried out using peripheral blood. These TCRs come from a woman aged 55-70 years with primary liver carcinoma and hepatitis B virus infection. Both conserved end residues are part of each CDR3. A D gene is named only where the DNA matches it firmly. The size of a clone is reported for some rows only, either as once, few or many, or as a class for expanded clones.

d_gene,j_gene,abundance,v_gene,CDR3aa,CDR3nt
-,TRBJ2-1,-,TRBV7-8,CASSPIGTTSHREQFF,TGTGCCAGCAGCCCGATCGGGACCACATCCCATAGAGAGCAGTTCTTC
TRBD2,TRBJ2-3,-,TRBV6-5,CASSAGTSDADTHYF,TGTGCCAGCAGCGCCGGGACTAGTGACGCAGATACGCACTATTTT
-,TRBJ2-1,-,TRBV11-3,CASSSDGDSTYNEQFF,TGTGCCAGCAGCTCCGACGGGGACTCGACCTACAATGAGCAGTTCTTC
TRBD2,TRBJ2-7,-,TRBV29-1,CSVGTRGPHERYF,TGCAGCGTTGGGACTAGGGGACCGCACGAGCGGTACTTC
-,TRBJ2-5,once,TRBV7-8,CASSLGNRVGMETQYF,TGTGCCAGCAGCTTAGGGAACCGGGTCGGTATGGAGACCCAGTACTTC
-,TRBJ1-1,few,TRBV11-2,CASSSGRTMNTEAFF,TGTGCCAGTAGCTCGGGACGGACCATGAACACTGAAGCTTTCTTT
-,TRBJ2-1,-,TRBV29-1,CSAWGVSSYNEQFF,TGCAGCGCCTGGGGCGTGAGCTCCTACAATGAGCAATTCTTC
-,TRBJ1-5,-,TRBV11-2,CTSSPAGGQPQHF,TGTACCAGCAGTCCGGCGGGGGGTCAGCCCCAGCATTTT
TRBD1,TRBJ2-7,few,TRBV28,CASSPPDRVHEQYF,TGTGCCAGCAGTCCTCCCGACAGGGTCCACGAGCAGTACTTC
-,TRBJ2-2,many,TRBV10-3,CAIRGAETNTGELFF,TGTGCCATCAGGGGAGCGGAAACGAACACCGGGGAGCTGTTTTTT
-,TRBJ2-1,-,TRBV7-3,CASSPSGGREQFF,TGTGCCAGCAGCCCGTCGGGTGGGCGGGAGCAGTTCTTC
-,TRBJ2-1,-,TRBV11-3,CANSLPRVRGQFF,TGTGCCAACAGCTTACCTCGGGTTAGGGGGCAGTTCTTC
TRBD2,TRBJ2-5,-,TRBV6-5,CASSYASSGLAGLQETQYF,TGTGCCAGCAGTTACGCCTCCTCGGGACTAGCGGGATTACAAGAGACCCAGTACTTC
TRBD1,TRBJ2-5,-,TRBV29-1,CCGGTGETQYF,TGCTGCGGTGGGACAGGGGAGACCCAGTACTTC
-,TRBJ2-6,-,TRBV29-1,CSVVTVLESSGANVLTF,TGCAGCGTAGTTACGGTACTGGAATCCTCCGGGGCCAACGTCCTGACTTTC
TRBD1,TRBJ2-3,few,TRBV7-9,CASSLGQGGQSAQYF,TGTGCCAGCAGCTTAGGACAGGGCGGGCAGAGTGCGCAGTATTTT
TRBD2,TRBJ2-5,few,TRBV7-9,CASSSGREETQYF,TGTGCCAGCAGCTCCGGGAGGGAAGAGACCCAGTACTTC
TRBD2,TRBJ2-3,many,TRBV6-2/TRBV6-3,CAIKTSGLDTQYF,TGTGCCATCAAGACTAGCGGGTTGGATACGCAGTATTTT
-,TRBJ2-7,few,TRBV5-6,CASSFGRYEQYF,TGTGCCAGCAGCTTTGGGAGATACGAGCAGTACTTC
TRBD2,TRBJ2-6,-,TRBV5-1,CASSPGTSGESSGANVLTF,TGCGCCAGCAGCCCCGGGACTAGCGGGGAGAGCTCTGGGGCCAACGTCCTGACTTTC
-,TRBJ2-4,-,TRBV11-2,CTSTTSAVAKDIQYF,TGTACCAGCACCACTTCGGCGGTAGCCAAAGACATTCAGTACTTC
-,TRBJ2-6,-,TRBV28,CASSTGLSGANVLTF,TGTGCCAGCAGTACAGGGTTGTCTGGGGCCAACGTCCTGACTTTC